The entry below describes one TCR beta chain. Random hexamers were used to reverse transcribe an amount of roughly 0.5 to 1 ug RNA. TCRdb recomputed calls from the immunoSEQ multiplex PCR reads with MiXCR, one row per CDR3 protein. The table has 75,000 to 100,000 distinct CDR3 sequences, 85% to 95% seen once. The sample belongs to a study of CD8 T cells in Susac syndrome. Germline-derived CDR1 and CDR2 are SGHTA and FQGNSA. The CDR3 runs 11 residues. V was trimmed by 5 bases and J by 8 bases, leaving 10 bases between them. The chain couples TRBV7-2 to TRBJ2-7; D tentatively fits TRBD1 or TRBD2 (5 bases each). This sequence was found in a human donor with Susac syndrome. The sample consisted of CD8+ T cells from PBMCs. The CDR3 sequence is CASSPGTKQYF. The DNA for the CDR3 is TGTGCCAGCAGCCCAGGGACGAAGCAGTACTTC.